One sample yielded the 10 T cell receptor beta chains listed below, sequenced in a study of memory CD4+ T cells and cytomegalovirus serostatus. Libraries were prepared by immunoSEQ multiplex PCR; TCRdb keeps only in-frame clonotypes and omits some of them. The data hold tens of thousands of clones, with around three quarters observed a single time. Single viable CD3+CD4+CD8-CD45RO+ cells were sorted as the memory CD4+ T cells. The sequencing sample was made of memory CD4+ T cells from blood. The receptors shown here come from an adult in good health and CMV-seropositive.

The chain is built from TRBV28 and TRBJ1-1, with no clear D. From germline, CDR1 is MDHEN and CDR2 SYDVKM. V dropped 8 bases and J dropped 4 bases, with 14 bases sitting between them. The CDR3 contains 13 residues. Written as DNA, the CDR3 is TGTGCCAGCCGGGTCCTCAGACCCACTGAAGCTTTCTTT. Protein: CASRVLRPTEAFF.

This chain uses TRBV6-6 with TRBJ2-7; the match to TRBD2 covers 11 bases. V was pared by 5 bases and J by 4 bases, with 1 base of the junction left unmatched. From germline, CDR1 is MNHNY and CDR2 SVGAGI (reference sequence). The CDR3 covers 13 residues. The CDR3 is CASSRLAGYEQYF. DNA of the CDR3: TGTGCCAGCAGTAGACTAGCGGGGTACGAGCAGTACTTC.

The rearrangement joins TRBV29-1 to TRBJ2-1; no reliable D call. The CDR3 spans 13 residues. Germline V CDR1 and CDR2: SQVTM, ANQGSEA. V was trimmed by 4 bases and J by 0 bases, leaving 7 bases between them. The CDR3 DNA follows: TGCAGCGTTGGGAGCACCTCCTACAATGAGCAGTTCTTC. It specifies CSVGSTSYNEQFF.

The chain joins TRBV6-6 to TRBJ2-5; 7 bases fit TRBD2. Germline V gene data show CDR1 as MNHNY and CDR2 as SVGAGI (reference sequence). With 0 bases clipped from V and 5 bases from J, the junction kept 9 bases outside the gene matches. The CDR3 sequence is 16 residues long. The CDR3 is CASSYSSVAGAETQYF. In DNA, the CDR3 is TGTGCCAGCAGTTACTCGAGCGTTGCGGGAGCGGAGACCCAGTACTTC.

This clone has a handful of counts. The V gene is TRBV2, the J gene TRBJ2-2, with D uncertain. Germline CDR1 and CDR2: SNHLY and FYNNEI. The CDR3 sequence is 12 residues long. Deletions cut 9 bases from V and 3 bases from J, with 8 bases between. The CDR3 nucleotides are TGTGCCAGTAGATCAGACACCGGGGAGCTGTTTTTT. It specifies CASRSDTGELFF.

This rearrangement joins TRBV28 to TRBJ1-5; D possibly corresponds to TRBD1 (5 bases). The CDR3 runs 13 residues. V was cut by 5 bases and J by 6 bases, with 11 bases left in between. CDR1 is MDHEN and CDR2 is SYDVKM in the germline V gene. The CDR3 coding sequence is TGTGCCAGCAGTACCAGGGTACTTCAGCCCCAGCATTTT. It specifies CASSTRVLQPQHF. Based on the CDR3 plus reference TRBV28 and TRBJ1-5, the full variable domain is DVKVTQSSRYLVKRTGEKVFLECVQDMDHENMFWYRQDPGLGLRLIYFSYDVKMKEKGDIPEGYSVSREKKERFSLILESASTNQTSMYLCASSTRVLQPQHFGDGTRLSIL.

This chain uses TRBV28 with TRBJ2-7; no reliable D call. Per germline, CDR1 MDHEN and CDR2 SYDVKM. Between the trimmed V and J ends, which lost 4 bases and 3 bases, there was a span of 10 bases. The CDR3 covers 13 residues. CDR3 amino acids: CASSSVGRYEQYF. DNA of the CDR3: TGTGCCAGCAGTTCGGTAGGTCGCTACGAGCAGTACTTC.

In DNA, the CDR3 is TGTGCCAGCGGGAGACAGGGAGCTAACTATGGCTACACCTTC. This translates into CASGRQGANYGYTF. The V and J genes are TRBV28 and TRBJ1-2, with 7 bases matching TRBD1. The V gene end was trimmed by 8 bases and the J gene end by 0 bases; junction bases not matched to a gene: 6. This CDR3 has 14 residues. Germline V gene data show CDR1 as MDHEN and CDR2 as SYDVKM.

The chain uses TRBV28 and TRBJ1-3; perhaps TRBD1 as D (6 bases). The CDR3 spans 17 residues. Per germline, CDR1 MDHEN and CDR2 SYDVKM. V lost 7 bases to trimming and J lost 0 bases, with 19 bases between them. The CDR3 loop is CASTPPGTTSSGNTIYF. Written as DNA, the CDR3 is TGTGCCAGCACCCCCCCGGGGACAACATCCTCTGGAAACACCATATATTTT.

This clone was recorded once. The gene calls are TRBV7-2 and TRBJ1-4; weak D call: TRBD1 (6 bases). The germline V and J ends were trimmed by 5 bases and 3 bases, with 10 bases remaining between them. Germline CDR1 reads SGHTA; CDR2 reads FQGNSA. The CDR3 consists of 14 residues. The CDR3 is CASSPRTANEKLFF. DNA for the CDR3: TGTGCCAGCAGCCCGAGGACAGCTAATGAAAAACTGTTTTTT.